The 30 T cell receptor beta chains below all came from one sample that was sequenced in a study of T-cell memory formation after mild COVID-19. TCRdb processed the 5' RACE reads anew with MiXCR; each CDR3 protein has one entry. The repertoire consists of around 530,000 distinct CDR3 sequences, with about a fifth occurring once and the leading ten covering about 8.4%. Sequenced input: PBMCs or a T cell subset sorted from them (not recorded which). Receptor source: an adult woman who had mild COVID-19 (a few samples of this study predate the infection). Cell type and time point are not known.

This clonotype has only a few counts. This chain uses TRBV2 with TRBJ2-3, with 9 nucleotides matching TRBD1. The V and J ends lost 5 bases and 5 bases, in that order; junction bases with no gene match: 11. The CDR3 loop spans 16 amino acids. Germline V lookup: CDR1 SNHLY, CDR2 FYNNEI. CDR3 amino acids: CASSPGTGNRGDTQYF. Written as DNA, the CDR3 is TGTGCCAGCAGTCCCGGGACAGGGAATCGCGGAGATACGCAGTATTTT.

J is TRBJ1-2 and V is TRBV12-3 or TRBV12-4; possible D gene TRBD1, 5 bases. The CDR3 consists of 14 residues. Trimming left V 3 bases short and J 5 bases short, with 13 bases between. The CDR3 DNA reads as TGTGCCAGCAGTTTGGGAGTGGGGCCTTATGGCTACACCTTC. It is translated as CASSLGVGPYGYTF.

About this clonotype itself: Given a much more abundant clone one base away, this may be a read error. The chain carries TRBV11-2 and TRBJ2-2; D call uncertain. With 0 bases removed from V and 7 bases from J, the gap between germline ends came to 0 bases. This CDR3 has 11 amino acids. Germline V CDR1 and CDR2: SGHAT, FQNNGV. CDR3 nucleotide sequence: TGTGCCAGCAGCTTAGACGGGGAGCTGTTTTTT. Its protein is CASSLDGELFF.

CDR3 DNA: TGTGCCAGCAGCCAAGACTTAGCAAGGGCAGATACGCAGTATTTT. It is translated as CASSQDLARADTQYF. The V gene is TRBV3-1, the J gene TRBJ2-3; D uncertain. Germline loops: CDR1 LGHDT, CDR2 YNNKEL (reference sequence). Trimming took 0 bases from V and 4 from J, leaving 11 bases between them. CDR3 length: 15 amino acids.

This clonotype occurred many times. V is TRBV12-3 or TRBV12-4 and J is TRBJ2-5; perhaps TRBD2 as D (6 bases). CDR3 size: 15 residues. Trimming left V 3 bases short and J 4 bases short, with 15 bases between. CDR3 region: CASSFERARRETQYF. The DNA of the CDR3 is TGTGCCAGCAGTTTTGAGCGGGCCCGGAGAGAGACCCAGTACTTC.

The chain employs TRBV12-3 or TRBV12-4 and TRBJ1-1, with a possible D match to TRBD1 (5 bases). The CDR3 spans 15 residues. V dropped 6 bases and J dropped 0 bases, with 14 bases sitting between them. Written as DNA, the CDR3 is TGTGCCAGCAGAGGCAGGGTGTTCATGAACACTGAAGCTTTCTTT. Residues: CASRGRVFMNTEAFF.

V and J are TRBV5-1 and TRBJ2-1; TRBD2 might be the D (6 bases). Germline V gene lookup returns CDR1 SGHRS and CDR2 YFSETQ. V shed 0 bases and J shed 7 bases, with 23 bases lying between them. The CDR3 covers 18 residues. CDR3 sequence reads: CASSLASPPKVAENEQFF. As DNA, the CDR3 is TGCGCCAGCAGCTTGGCTTCCCCCCCCAAGGTAGCGGAAAATGAGCAGTTCTTC.

This clonotype was observed once. J is TRBJ1-2 and V is TRBV5-6, with a possible D match to TRBD1 (5 bases). V gave up 0 bases and J gave up 2 bases, with 26 bases separating them. CDR1 is SGHDT, CDR2 YYEEEE, per germline. This CDR3 has 20 amino acids. DNA of the CDR3: TGTGCCAGCAGCTTGGGTTTCTATCGGCAGGGTAAGGTTTACAACTATGGCTACACCTTC. This encodes CASSLGFYRQGKVYNYGYTF.

The chain recombines TRBV3-1 with TRBJ2-7, with 8 bases matching TRBD1. Losses at the gene ends were 3 bases for V and 3 bases for J; bases not matched to a gene: 4. The germline V gene encodes CDR1 LGHDT and CDR2 YNNKEL (reference sequence). The CDR3 sequence is 14 residues long. The CDR3 protein is CASSHPGQVYEQYF. CDR3 nucleotides: TGTGCCAGCAGCCACCCGGGACAGGTCTACGAGCAGTACTTC.

The chain is built from TRBV12-3 or TRBV12-4 and TRBJ2-1, with 10 bases matching TRBD1. V lost 6 bases, J lost 8 bases, and 7 bases stayed unmatched. This CDR3 has 14 amino acids. Here the CDR3 reads CASRKTGGSDEQFF. In DNA form, the CDR3 reads TGTGCCAGCAGGAAGACAGGGGGCTCGGATGAGCAGTTCTTC.

This rearrangement joins TRBV10-2 to TRBJ2-7; D not certain. Germline V gene lookup returns CDR1 WSHSY and CDR2 SAAADI. The CDR3 covers 16 residues. Trimming removed 0 bases from V and 0 bases from J, with 12 bases in between. CDR3 residues: CASSESGAHRSYEQYV. The CDR3 nucleotides are TGCGCCAGCAGTGAGTCCGGCGCTCACCGCTCCTACGAGCAGTACGTC.

The V call is TRBV25-1, the J call TRBJ2-1; the match to TRBD1 covers 10 bases. Germline V gene sequence: CDR1 MGHDK, CDR2 SYGVNS. Germline trimming cut 5 bases from V and 8 bases from J; bases unmatched to any gene: 9. CDR3 length equals 15 residues. The CDR3 DNA reads as TGTGCCAGCAGTAATCCGGGACAGGGGTTCGATGAGCAGTTCTTC. Translating gives CASSNPGQGFDEQFF.

V and J are TRBV7-6 and TRBJ2-7; TRBD2 agrees at 10 bases. The V segment lost 0 bases and the J segment 10 bases; nucleotides outside the gene matches: 18. CDR3 length: 18 residues. Germline assignment: CDR1 SGHVS and CDR2 FNYEAQ. The CDR3 reads CASSLARELAGPITEQYF. The CDR3 DNA follows: TGTGCCAGCAGCTTAGCGAGGGAACTAGCGGGGCCCATTACGGAACAGTACTTC.

This clonotype was seen more than once but under ten times. The junction does not match germline at one end; this may be a read error. The chain uses TRBV27 and TRBJ1-1; D not resolved. The CDR3 is 14 amino acids. Looked up from germline, CDR1 is MNHEY and CDR2 is SMNVEV (reference sequence). The CDR3 spells CASSVSGMNTEAFF. The CDR3, as DNA: TGTGCCAGCAGTGTATCAGGTATGAACACTGAAGCTTTCTTT.

This chain links TRBV7-9 with TRBJ2-1, with 8 bases fitting TRBD2. The trim removed 5 bases at V and 4 bases at J, leaving 4 bases unmatched. CDR1 and CDR2 from the germline V gene are SEHNR and FQNEAQ (reference sequence). The CDR3 is 14 residues long. As DNA, the CDR3 is TGTGCCAGCAGCGGGACTAGGAGATACAATGAGCAGTTCTTC. Amino acids: CASSGTRRYNEQFF. The complete variable domain, with remaining parts taken from reference TRBV7-9 and TRBJ2-1, reads DTGVSQNPRHKITKRGQNVTFRCDPISEHNRLYWYRQTLGQGPEFLTYFQNEAQLEKSRLLSDRFSAERPKGSFSTLEIQRTEQGDSAMYLCASSGTRRYNEQFFGPGTRLTVL.

This chain links TRBV5-6 with TRBJ2-1; 9 bases are shared with TRBD2. In germline, CDR1 is SGHDT, CDR2 YYEEEE. This CDR3 is 14 amino acids long. The V and J ends lost 1 base and 6 bases, in that order; junction bases with no gene match: 2. CDR3 nucleotide sequence: TGTGCCAGCAGCTTGCCGACTAGCGGCAATGAGCAGTTCTTC. Protein sequence: CASSLPTSGNEQFF.

CDR3 sequence reads: CASSSTSQNEQFF. CDR3 nucleotide sequence: TGTGCCAGCAGCTCCACTTCTCAAAATGAGCAGTTCTTC. This sequence joins TRBV11-3 and TRBJ2-1; D is uncertain. Trimming removed 4 bases from V and 7 bases from J, with 11 bases in between. Germline V CDR1 and CDR2: SGHNT, YENEEA. The CDR3 has 13 residues.

This clonotype was found many times. CDR3 nucleotides: TGTGCCAGCAGCACCCGGCGGGGCGGGAGGGCCGATTCCTACGAGCAGTACTTC. Translated: CASSTRRGGRADSYEQYF. This rearrangement joins TRBV7-2 to TRBJ2-7, with 9 bases that match TRBD2. From germline, CDR1 is SGHTA and CDR2 FQGNSA. CDR3 length: 18 residues. V trimming: 5 bases; J trimming: 1 base; junction bases outside the gene matches: 15.

This chain links TRBV7-3 with TRBJ2-1; D gene uncertain. V lost 1 base and J lost 0, with 13 bases in between. Germline CDR1 reads SGHTA; CDR2 reads FQGTGA. CDR3 length: 17 amino acids. CDR3 region: CASSLRFGQSSYNEQFF. CDR3 DNA: TGTGCCAGCAGCTTAAGGTTCGGGCAGAGCTCCTACAATGAGCAGTTCTTC.

The CDR3 here is CASSQRGRSSEQYF. The CDR3 DNA sequence: TGTGCCAGCAGCCAAAGGGGGCGGTCAAGCGAGCAGTACTTC. V and J are TRBV3-1 and TRBJ2-7; TRBD1 matches at 7 bases. The V segment lost 2 bases and the J segment 6 bases; nucleotides outside the gene matches: 7. The germline gives CDR1 LGHDT, CDR2 YNNKEL (reference sequence). This CDR3 is 14 amino acids long.

This clonotype was counted between two and nine times. The rearrangement uses TRBV5-1 and TRBJ1-1; 7 bases are a match to TRBD1. The CDR3 has 17 residues. Germline V lookup: CDR1 SGHRS, CDR2 YFSETQ. With 0 bases clipped from V and 7 bases from J, the junction kept 15 bases outside the gene matches. In nucleotides, the CDR3 is TGCGCCAGCAGCTTGGCGCGGACAGGCCTTTCCTCGGGTGAAGCTTTCTTT. Protein product: CASSLARTGLSSGEAFF.

J is TRBJ2-1 and V is TRBV7-2; TRBD2 might be the D (6 bases). The CDR3 consists of 14 residues. Trimming removed 2 bases from V and 10 bases from J, with 15 bases in between. The V gene's germline CDR1 is SGHTA and CDR2 FQGNSA. CDR3 nucleotide sequence: TGTGCCAGCAGCTTAATTGTGGGGGACTCCGAGCAGTTCTTC. Translating gives CASSLIVGDSEQFF. Full variable domain (rest looked up from reference TRBV7-2 and TRBJ2-1): GAGVSQSPSNKVTEKGKDVELRCDPISGHTALYWYRQSLGQGLEFLIYFQGNSAPDKSGLPSDRFSAERTGGSVSTLTIQRTQQEDSAVYLCASSLIVGDSEQFFGPGTRLTVL.

This clonotype appeared a few times. The CDR3 reads CASSQSTSGRRNTQYF. DNA of the CDR3: TGTGCCAGCAGCCAATCGACTAGCGGGAGAAGGAATACGCAGTATTTT. The chain couples TRBV7-3 to TRBJ2-3; the match to TRBD2 covers 12 bases. Germline trimming cut 5 bases from V and 7 bases from J; bases unmatched to any gene: 10. CDR1 and CDR2 (germline): SGHTA, FQGTGA. This CDR3 has 16 residues.

The rearrangement links TRBV12-3 or TRBV12-4 to TRBJ1-2; 8 bases are a match to TRBD1. V was pared by 3 bases and J by 4 bases, with 7 bases of the junction left unmatched. The CDR3 is 15 amino acids. The CDR3 sequence is CASSFLDRVVYGYTF. The CDR3 bases are TGTGCCAGCAGTTTTTTGGACAGGGTCGTCTATGGCTACACCTTC.

The chain uses TRBV24-1 and TRBJ2-3; 11 nucleotides match TRBD2. V lost 4 bases and J lost 0; bases outside the gene matches: 11. The length of the CDR3 is 19 residues. The germline V gene has CDR1 KGHDR and CDR2 SFDVKD. The CDR3 loop is CATSDPLAGEPTSTDTQYF. In DNA form, the CDR3 reads TGTGCCACCAGTGACCCACTAGCGGGAGAACCTACTAGCACAGATACGCAGTATTTT.

This clonotype occurred a few times. The rearrangement joins TRBV20-1 to TRBJ1-1; D may be TRBD1 (6 bases). Trimming stripped 6 bases from V and 0 bases from J, with 8 bases between. CDR3 length: 12 residues. Germline V gives CDR1 DFQATT, CDR2 SNEGSKA (reference sequence). The chain's CDR3 is CSATGLNTEAFF. In nucleotides, the CDR3 is TGCAGTGCGACAGGCCTGAACACTGAAGCTTTCTTT.

This chain joins TRBV21-1 and TRBJ1-1. TRBV21-1 is a pseudogene segment. This CDR3 contains 14 residues. Written as DNA, the CDR3 is TGTGCCAGCAGCACCGAAACTGAAAACACTGAAGCTTTCTTT. Translation gives CASSTETENTEAFF.

The chain carries TRBV25-1 and TRBJ2-5; TRBD1 matches 9 bases. The CDR3 covers 15 residues. After removal of 3 bases from V and 2 bases from J, the junction contained 4 bases not matched to a gene. CDR1 is MGHDK, CDR2 SYGVNS, per germline. Written as DNA, the CDR3 is TGTGCCAGCAGTGAGTACAGGGGGCAGCAAGAGACCCAGTACTTC. It translates to CASSEYRGQQETQYF.

The chain carries TRBV7-8 and TRBJ2-7; perhaps TRBD2 as D (5 bases). The CDR3 is 17 residues long. Trimming took off 9 bases at V and 6 bases at J, with 30 bases between the two ends. Germline lookup yields CDR1 SGHVS and CDR2 FQNEAQ. The CDR3 sequence: CARSPPRASRPSGEQYF. In DNA form, the CDR3 reads TGTGCCAGAAGCCCCCCTCGGGCTAGCCGGCCGTCGGGCGAGCAGTACTTC. The full variable domain, rest sourced from reference TRBV7-8 and TRBJ2-7, is GAGVSQSPRYKVAKRGQDVALRCDPISGHVSLFWYQQALGQGPEFLTYFQNEAQLDKSGLPSDRFFAERPEGSVSTLKIQRTQQEDSAVYLCARSPPRASRPSGEQYFGPGTRLTVT.

This clonotype has at least ten counts. The genes are TRBV24-1 and TRBJ1-5, with a possible D match to TRBD1 (6 bases). Trimming took off 6 bases at V and 4 bases at J, with 9 bases between the two ends. The CDR3 loop spans 13 amino acids. Germline-derived CDR1 and CDR2 are KGHDR and SFDVKD. The CDR3 sequence: CATSLQGNQPQHF. The DNA of the CDR3 is TGTGCCACCAGTCTACAGGGAAATCAGCCCCAGCATTTT.